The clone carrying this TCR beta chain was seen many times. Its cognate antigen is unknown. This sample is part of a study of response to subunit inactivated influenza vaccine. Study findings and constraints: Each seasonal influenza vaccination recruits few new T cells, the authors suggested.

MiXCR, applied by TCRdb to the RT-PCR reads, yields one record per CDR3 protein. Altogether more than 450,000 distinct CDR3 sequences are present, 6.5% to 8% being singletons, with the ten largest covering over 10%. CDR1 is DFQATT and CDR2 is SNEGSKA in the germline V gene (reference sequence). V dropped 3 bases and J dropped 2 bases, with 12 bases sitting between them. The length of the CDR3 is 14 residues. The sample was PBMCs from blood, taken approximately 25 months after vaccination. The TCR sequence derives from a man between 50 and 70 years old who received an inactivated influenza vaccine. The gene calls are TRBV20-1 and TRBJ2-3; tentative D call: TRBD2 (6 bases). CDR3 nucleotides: TGCAGTGCTAGTGGGGGGAAAACCACAGATACGCAGTATTTT. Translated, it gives CSASGGKTTDTQYF.